Ten or more counts support the clone carrying this T cell receptor beta chain. Antigen: not known. CDR3 length: 13 amino acids. Germline loops: CDR1 ENHRY, CDR2 SYGVKD. V lost 7 bases and J lost 1; bases outside the gene matches: 3. The data stem from a study of CD8 T cells in ankylosing spondylitis. Points from the study as a whole: Ankylosing spondylitis blood appeared to be characterized by a TCR beta motif of under ten highly homologous variants. Disease-associated clones were reportedly significantly overrepresented in matched ankylosing spondylitis synovial fluid.

Construction of TCR beta libraries was performed using quantitative 5'-RACE with molecular barcodes. TCRdb fed the 5' RACE reads into MiXCR, producing one record per CDR3 protein. In the table there are some 240,000 distinct CDR3 sequences, around 7.8% of which are singletons. The TCR was taken from a male donor with ankylosing spondylitis or in good health (not recorded which). Sequences were obtained from blood, either unsorted or a sorted T cell fraction (not recorded which). This rearrangement joins TRBV10-3 to TRBJ1-1; the match to TRBD1 covers 7 bases. In DNA form, the CDR3 reads TGTGCCATCACTCGACAGGGGAACACTGAAGCTTTCTTT. This gives the protein CAITRQGNTEAFF.